These 20 T cell receptor beta chains were all obtained from the same sample, sequenced in a study of T cells in Graves' hyperthyroidism and ophthalmopathy. Regions amplified from RNA transcripts were the TCR beta CDR3 regions. The HTBI set primed first-round TCR CDR3 RT-PCR. TCRdb itself ran the multiplex PCR reads through MiXCR, one entry per CDR3 protein. This table has 550,000 to 600,000 distinct CDR3 sequences, approximately 14% appearing once. Sequenced: blood. The receptor set was obtained from a woman under 30 with Graves' ophthalmopathy.

This clonotype was observed many times. The genes are TRBV20-1 and TRBJ1-3; maybe TRBD1 (5 bases). The CDR3 has 13 residues. CDR1 and CDR2 from the germline V gene are DFQATT and SNEGSKA (reference sequence). Trimming removed 6 bases at V and 7 bases at J, with 16 bases between. The CDR3 spells CSAVETVSNTIYF. For the CDR3, the DNA is TGCAGTGCGGTAGAGACAGTGTCCAACACCATATATTTT.

This clonotype was seen only a few times. V is TRBV24-1 and J is TRBJ2-1, with 10 bases identical to TRBD2. From germline, CDR1 is KGHDR and CDR2 SFDVKD. The CDR3 sequence is 16 residues long. The V gene end was trimmed by 4 bases and the J gene end by 9 bases; junction bases not matched to a gene: 11. DNA of the CDR3: TGTGCCACCAGTGACCCTGGACCAGCGGGAGGGTCTGAGCAGTTCTTC. Protein product: CATSDPGPAGGSEQFF.

About this clonotype: The conserved phenylalanine or tryptophan is not found at the CDR3 terminus, so this likely reflects a read error. The chain links TRBV5-1 to TRBJ2-3; D is possibly TRBD2 (5 bases). Trimming removed 1 base at V and 2 bases at J, with 8 bases between. From germline, CDR1 is SGHRS and CDR2 YFSETQ. The length of the CDR3 is 14 residues. CDR3 coding DNA: TGCGCCAGCAGCTTGATGGACTCCACAGATACGCAGTATCTT. Its protein product is CASSLMDSTDTQYL.

The genes are TRBV4-3 and TRBJ2-5, with D unclear. Germline lookup yields CDR1 LGHNA and CDR2 YSLEER. The germline V and J ends were trimmed by 1 base and 5 bases, with 8 bases remaining between them. CDR3 length: 13 amino acids. CDR3 nucleotides: TGCGCCAGCAGCCAAGGGCTTGTGGAGACCCAGTACTTC. Protein product: CASSQGLVETQYF.

This clonotype has ten or more counts. This chain connects TRBV9 to TRBJ2-7, with 9 bases matching TRBD2. This CDR3 contains 14 residues. V was clipped by 2 bases and J by 3 bases; unmatched bases: 3. Germline V gene lookup returns CDR1 SGDLS and CDR2 YYNGEE. The CDR3 DNA is TGTGCCAGCAGCGTTGGTAGCGGGGGCTACGAGCAGTACTTC. The encoded protein is CASSVGSGGYEQYF. Full variable domain (rest looked up from reference TRBV9 and TRBJ2-7): DSGVTQTPKHLITATGQRVTLRCSPRSGDLSVYWYQQSLDQGLQFLIQYYNGEERAKGNILERFSAQQFPDLHSELNLSSLELGDSALYFCASSVGSGGYEQYFGPGTRLTVT.

This clonotype was observed a handful of times. A read error may be the cause here, since a much bigger clone is one base away. This chain uses TRBV12-3 or TRBV12-4 with TRBJ1-5; 7 nucleotides line up with TRBD1. This CDR3 has 13 residues. The CDR3 is CAGRDNRGPPQHF. The CDR3 nucleotides read TGTGCCGGCAGAGATAACAGGGGCCCGCCCCAGCATTTT.

In its sample, this clonotype was seen many times. The chain has TRBV5-6 and TRBJ2-7; 7 bases are shared with TRBD1. V gave up 2 bases and J gave up 5 bases; unmatched junction bases: 7. The CDR3 loop spans 14 amino acids. Germline V gives CDR1 SGHDT, CDR2 YYEEEE. This CDR3 reads CASSFYRGKNEQYF. CDR3 bases: TGTGCCAGCAGCTTTTACAGGGGTAAGAACGAGCAGTACTTC.

In its sample, this clonotype was seen many times. The CDR3 DNA reads TGTGCCAGCGAGTGGGCGGGAGGGGCCTACGAGCAGTACTTC. It translates to CASEWAGGAYEQYF. This chain links TRBV6-2 or TRBV6-3 with TRBJ2-7; 9 bases fit TRBD2. The V gene end was trimmed by 8 bases and the J gene end by 2 bases; junction bases not matched to a gene: 7. Germline assignment: CDR1 MNHEY and CDR2 SVGEGT. The CDR3 has 14 residues.

This clonotype was seen at least ten times. The CDR3 DNA reads TGTGCCAGCACCGGTCGGGGGCCCTACGAGCAGTACTTC. Its translation is CASTGRGPYEQYF. The V and J genes are TRBV28 and TRBJ2-7; TRBD1 or TRBD2 may be the D gene (6 bases each). The CDR3 totals 13 residues. Germline-derived CDR1 and CDR2 are MDHEN and SYDVKM. Trimming took off 7 bases at V and 2 bases at J, with 12 bases between the two ends.

As concerns this clonotype: A read error may account for a junction end that differs from germline. The chain employs TRBV7-9 and TRBJ2-2, with 9 bases matching TRBD1. The CDR3 runs to 17 residues. CDR1 is SEHNR, CDR2 FQNEAQ, per germline (reference sequence). CDR3 in amino acids: CPSSSPPGQGSTGELFF. As DNA, the CDR3 is TGTCCCAGCAGCTCCCCCCCGGGACAGGGATCTACCGGGGAGCTGTTTTTT.

In its sample, this clonotype was seen many times. This chain connects TRBV28 to TRBJ1-5; 8 nucleotides agree with TRBD1. Losses at the gene ends were 5 bases for V and 7 bases for J; bases not matched to a gene: 13. Germline V lookup: CDR1 MDHEN, CDR2 SYDVKM. This CDR3 is built from 16 residues. CDR3 in DNA: TGTGCCAGCAGTCCCCCAATGGACAGGGTTCACCAGCCCCAGCATTTT. Encoded protein: CASSPPMDRVHQPQHF.

This clonotype appeared many times. The V call is TRBV11-2, the J call TRBJ2-5; 14 nucleotides match TRBD2. Germline V gene data show CDR1 as SGHAT and CDR2 as FQNNGV. The CDR3 has 15 amino acids. V lost 4 bases, J lost 6 bases, and 4 bases stayed unmatched. DNA for the CDR3: TGTGCCAGCAGCTCGACTAGCGGGAGGGGGAAGACCCAGTACTTC. Encoded protein: CASSSTSGRGKTQYF.

This clonotype was recorded many times. The V and J genes are TRBV27 and TRBJ2-3; no clear D. The CDR3 is 14 residues long. V lost 0 bases to trimming and J lost 5 bases, with 9 bases between them. In germline, CDR1 is MNHEY, CDR2 SMNVEV (reference sequence). In DNA, the CDR3 is TGTGCCAGCAGTTTATCCGATACCCAAGATACGCAGTATTTT. Translating gives CASSLSDTQDTQYF.

The chain has TRBV20-1 and TRBJ2-3; 12 bases align to TRBD2. Germline lookup yields CDR1 DFQATT and CDR2 SNEGSKA (reference sequence). The junction had 3 bases not matched to a gene; V was cut back by 4 bases and J by 4 bases. The CDR3 runs 14 residues. CDR3 protein: CSATGTSGSDTQYF. The CDR3 DNA follows: TGCAGTGCTACCGGGACTAGCGGGTCAGATACGCAGTATTTT.

This clonotype was seen a handful of times. The chain joins TRBV18 to TRBJ2-5, with 10 bases lining up with TRBD1. Germline V gene data show CDR1 as KGHSH and CDR2 as LQKENI. The V gene end was trimmed by 2 bases and the J gene end by 5 bases; junction bases not matched to a gene: 5. The CDR3 has 15 amino acids. CDR3 sequence reads: CASSPTTGGIETQYF. The CDR3 coding sequence is TGTGCCAGCTCACCAACGACAGGGGGCATTGAGACCCAGTACTTC.

This clonotype has ten or more counts. This chain joins TRBV2 and TRBJ2-1, with D possibly being TRBD2 (5 bases). CDR1 and CDR2 from the germline V gene are SNHLY and FYNNEI. This CDR3 region has 13 residues. The V gene lost 7 bases and the J gene lost 8 bases, with 15 bases spanning the gap. Written as DNA, the CDR3 is TGTGCCAGCAAGAGGGAACGTGAGGATGAGCAGTTCTTC. It yields the protein CASKREREDEQFF.

This clonotype was seen at least ten times. The V and J genes are TRBV5-1 and TRBJ2-7, with TRBD1 matching 10 bases. CDR1 SGHRS and CDR2 YFSETQ come from the germline V gene. CDR3 length: 16 residues. The trim removed 4 bases at V and 2 bases at J, leaving 9 bases unmatched. The CDR3 sequence is CASSDLRGTGAYEQYF. CDR3 coding DNA: TGCGCCAGCAGCGACCTCCGTGGGACAGGGGCCTACGAGCAGTACTTC.

This clonotype showed up just once. This chain joins TRBV5-1 and TRBJ2-6; 7 nucleotides match TRBD1. There are 18 residues in the CDR3. Germline CDR1 SGHRS, CDR2 YFSETQ. V was clipped by 0 bases and J by 2 bases; unmatched bases: 8. The CDR3 loop is CASSLGLTQGAGANVLTF. The CDR3, as DNA: TGCGCCAGCAGCTTGGGCCTCACTCAGGGGGCTGGGGCCAACGTCCTGACTTTC.

V gene TRBV5-5 combines with J gene TRBJ2-4; a weak D match, TRBD2 (7 bases). The CDR3 is 18 residues long. Germline V gene lookup returns CDR1 SGHKS and CDR2 YYEKEE (reference sequence). Trimming removed 3 bases from V and 2 bases from J, with 21 bases in between. In DNA form, the CDR3 reads TGTGCCAGCAGCTCCCGAGGGGGGAGGGCCCAAACCAAAAACATTCAGTACTTC. This encodes CASSSRGGRAQTKNIQYF.

This clonotype was recorded a few times. The chain recombines TRBV19 with TRBJ2-1; D possibly corresponds to TRBD2 (6 bases). Trimming shortened V by 4 bases and J by 9 bases, and 16 bases separated the two germline ends. Germline V lookup: CDR1 LNHDA, CDR2 SQIVND (reference sequence). This CDR3 region has 14 residues. The DNA for the CDR3 is TGTGCCAGTAGTAGTCAACTAGCTTTTAGTGAGCAGTTCTTC. Translating it yields CASSSQLAFSEQFF.